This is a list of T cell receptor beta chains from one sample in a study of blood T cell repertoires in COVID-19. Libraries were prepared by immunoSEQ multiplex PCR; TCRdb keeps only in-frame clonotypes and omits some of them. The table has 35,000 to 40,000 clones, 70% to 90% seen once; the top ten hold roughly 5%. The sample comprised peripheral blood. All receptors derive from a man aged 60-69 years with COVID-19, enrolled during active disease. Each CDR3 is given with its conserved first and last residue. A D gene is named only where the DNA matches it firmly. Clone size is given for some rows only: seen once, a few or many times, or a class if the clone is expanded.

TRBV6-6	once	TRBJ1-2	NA	CASSSRGDFGYTF	TGTGCCAGCAGCTCCCGAGGTGATTTTGGCTACACCTTC
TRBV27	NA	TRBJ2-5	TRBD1	CASSLSTGSQETQYF	TGTGCCAGCAGTTTATCGACAGGGTCCCAAGAGACCCAGTACTTC
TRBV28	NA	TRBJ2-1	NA	CASSLSSSNQFF	TGTGCCAGCAGTTTAAGTTCGAGTAATCAGTTCTTC
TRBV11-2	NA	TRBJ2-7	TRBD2	CASSLGARTSDEQYF	TGTGCCAGCAGCTTAGGGGCCCGGACTAGCGACGAGCAGTACTTC
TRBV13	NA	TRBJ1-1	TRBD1	CASSLRTGTMNTEAFF	TGTGCCAGCAGCTTAAGGACAGGGACCATGAACACTGAAGCTTTCTTT
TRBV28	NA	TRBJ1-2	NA	CASSLVQVAGYTF	TGTGCCAGCAGTTTGGTACAGGTAGCTGGCTACACCTTC
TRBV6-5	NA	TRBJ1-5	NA	CASILGGVNQPQHF	TGTGCCAGCATCCTCGGAGGGGTCAATCAGCCCCAGCATTTT
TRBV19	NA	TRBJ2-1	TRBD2	CASSPSLAGGRGNEQFF	TGTGCCAGTAGTCCCTCCCTGGCGGGGGGCCGGGGAAATGAGCAGTTCTTC
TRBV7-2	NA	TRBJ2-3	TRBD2	CASSPSGGYGDTQYF	TGTGCCAGCAGCCCCTCGGGGGGGTATGGAGATACGCAGTATTTT
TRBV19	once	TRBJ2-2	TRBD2	CASSIVAGDFGELFF	TGTGCCAGTAGTATTGTAGCGGGAGATTTCGGGGAGCTGTTTTTT
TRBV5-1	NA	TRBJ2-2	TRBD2	CASSLAGTSGRAWDGELFF	TGCGCCAGCAGCCTTGCCGGGACTAGCGGGAGGGCCTGGGACGGGGAGCTGTTTTTT
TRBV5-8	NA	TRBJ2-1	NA	CASSPQGLSYNEQFF	TGTGCCAGCAGCCCACAGGGATTGTCCTACAATGAGCAGTTCTTC
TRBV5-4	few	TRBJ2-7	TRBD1	CASSFIQGAKYEQYF	TGTGCCAGCAGCTTTATCCAGGGGGCTAAGTACGAGCAGTACTTC
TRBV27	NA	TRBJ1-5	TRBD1	CASRDRAGVTNQPQHF	TGTGCCAGCAGGGACAGGGCCGGGGTAACTAATCAGCCCCAGCATTTT
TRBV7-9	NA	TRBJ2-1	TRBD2	CASSPRLGSGSEQFF	TGTGCCAGCAGCCCGCGACTGGGTAGCGGGAGTGAGCAGTTCTTC